Following are 30 T cell receptor beta chains from one sample sequenced in a study of persistence of HIV-infected CD4 T cells. Cells were stimulated with CMV-infected fibroblast lysates at approximately 10 ug/mL. Sorted nonresponding memory CD4+ T cells were CD40L-negative, CD69-negative, CD45RO-high. The immunoSEQ assay was version 4, run in survey mode. Assay: immunoSEQ multiplex PCR; the TCRdb copy retains only in-frame clones and omits some. Found here are tens of thousands of clones, 82% of them singletons; the top ten hold around 4.6%. No antigen has been assigned to these receptors. Sample: CD4+ T cells sorted from PBMCs after approximately 19-hour stimulation, taken from a patient who received antiretroviral therapy. Receptors originate from an adult man with HIV who was CMV-seropositive.

This clone was counted once. V usage is TRBV5-8 and J usage is TRBJ2-5; D is possibly TRBD2 (7 bases). CDR1 and CDR2 (germline): SGHTS, YDEGEE. The CDR3 covers 16 residues. V lost 3 bases to trimming and J lost 3 bases, with 18 bases between them. The CDR3 sequence: CASSSQARGGKETQYF. The CDR3 nucleotides read TGTGCCAGCAGCTCTCAAGCGAGGGGGGGAAAAGAGACCCAGTACTTC.

V and J are TRBV6-5 and TRBJ2-7; TRBD1 agrees at 8 bases. The germline V gene encodes CDR1 MNHEY and CDR2 SVGAGI. This CDR3 region has 12 residues. The V segment lost 10 bases and the J segment 5 bases; nucleotides outside the gene matches: 7. The CDR3 protein is CAILRGRNEQYF. As DNA, the CDR3 is TGTGCCATCCTCAGGGGGCGGAACGAGCAGTACTTC.

The chain is built from TRBV18 and TRBJ2-2; 7 nucleotides agree with TRBD1. Germline CDR1 is KGHSH and CDR2 is LQKENI. The CDR3 covers 15 residues. V was clipped by 4 bases and J by 5 bases; unmatched bases: 7. The CDR3 sequence is CASSLYRGATGELFF. CDR3 DNA: TGTGCCAGCTCACTATACAGGGGAGCTACCGGGGAGCTGTTTTTT.

This clone was detected once. The chain links TRBV7-9 to TRBJ2-1; 9 nucleotides line up with TRBD2. Germline loops: CDR1 SEHNR, CDR2 FQNEAQ (reference sequence). Trimming cost V 0 bases and J 7 bases; bases outside gene matches: 4. This CDR3 region has 15 residues. The CDR3 reads CASSLAQRGANEQFF. The CDR3 coding sequence is TGTGCCAGCAGCTTAGCTCAGCGGGGGGCGAATGAGCAGTTCTTC.

J is TRBJ2-7 and V is TRBV7-9; no clear D gene. The V end lost 5 bases, the J end lost 2 bases, and 4 bases lay between the germline ends. This CDR3 comprises 11 residues. Germline CDR1 SEHNR, CDR2 FQNEAQ (reference sequence). The CDR3 DNA is TGTGCCAGCAGCCGAACCTACGAGCAGTACTTC. It yields the protein CASSRTYEQYF.

This chain joins TRBV2 and TRBJ1-5; 9 bases map to TRBD1. The length of the CDR3 is 16 residues. Germline V gene sequence: CDR1 SNHLY, CDR2 FYNNEI. V dropped 6 bases and J dropped 2; count of bases not matched to a gene: 8. CDR3 loop: CASRAHRGPGNQPQHF. CDR3 DNA sequence: TGTGCCAGCAGGGCCCACAGGGGGCCTGGCAATCAGCCCCAGCATTTT. Supplemented by reference TRBV2 and TRBJ1-5, the full variable domain reads EPEVTQTPSHQVTQMGQEVILRCVPISNHLYFYWYRQILGQKVEFLVSFYNNEISEKSEIFDDQFSVERPDGSNFTLKIRSTKLEDSAMYFCASRAHRGPGNQPQHFGDGTRLSIL.

The J gene is TRBJ1-3, the V gene TRBV10-3; the D is unclear. Trimming stripped 0 bases from V and 0 bases from J, with 12 bases between. From germline, CDR1 is ENHRY and CDR2 SYGVKD. The CDR3 runs to 17 residues. The CDR3 DNA sequence: TGTGCCATCAGTGAGTCGATTTCGGGTAGCTCTGGAAACACCATATATTTT. Its translation is CAISESISGSSGNTIYF.

This chain connects TRBV5-4 to TRBJ2-5, with TRBD2 identical over 8 bases. The CDR3 contains 17 residues. The V segment lost 4 bases and the J segment 1 base; nucleotides outside the gene matches: 12. CDR1 and CDR2 from the germline V gene are SGHNT and YYREEE (reference sequence). The CDR3 nucleotides are TGTGCCAGCAGCCGCCCGGGGGGGGCGCGAGTCCAAGAGACCCAGTACTTC. Translation gives CASSRPGGARVQETQYF.

This chain links TRBV5-4 with TRBJ2-3; TRBD2 is a possible D gene (6 bases). V lost 4 bases, J lost 2 bases, and 17 bases lay in between. Germline CDR1 reads SGHNT; CDR2 reads YYREEE (reference sequence). The CDR3 runs 16 residues. CDR3 DNA sequence: TGTGCCAGCAGCCCCGGAGGGCAGCGGGTCACAGATACGCAGTATTTT. This gives the protein CASSPGGQRVTDTQYF.

The J gene is TRBJ2-2, the V gene TRBV4-2, with 9 bases matching TRBD2. The CDR3 is 16 amino acids. The V gene's germline CDR1 is LGHNA and CDR2 YNFKEQ. Trimming removed 6 bases from V and 1 base from J; junction bases left unmatched: 6. DNA for the CDR3: TGTGCCAGCAGACTCAGCGGGGGGTTGAACACCGGGGAGCTGTTTTTT. It translates to CASRLSGGLNTGELFF.

CDR3 loop: CASSGGQHNQPQHF. The CDR3 DNA follows: TGTGCCAGCAGCGGGGGACAGCACAATCAGCCCCAGCATTTT. This chain joins TRBV9 and TRBJ1-5; 7 nucleotides match TRBD1. The CDR3 totals 14 residues. The V segment lost 3 bases and the J segment 3 bases; nucleotides outside the gene matches: 3. Germline CDR1 reads SGDLS; CDR2 reads YYNGEE. The variable domain in full, with the rest retrieved from reference TRBV9 and TRBJ1-5, is DSGVTQTPKHLITATGQRVTLRCSPRSGDLSVYWYQQSLDQGLQFLIQYYNGEERAKGNILERFSAQQFPDLHSELNLSSLELGDSALYFCASSGGQHNQPQHFGDGTRLSIL.

V gene TRBV23-1 combines with J gene TRBJ1-2; the match to TRBD1 covers 9 bases. TRBV23-1 belongs to the ORF category, with a function that is uncertain. The V segment lost 2 bases and the J segment 7 bases; nucleotides outside the gene matches: 2. The CDR3 covers 13 residues. CDR3 nucleotide sequence: TGCGCCAGCAGTCAAACAGGGGGCCTTGGCTACACCTTC. Translation gives CASSQTGGLGYTF.

This clone was seen more than once but under ten times. The gene calls are TRBV6-5 and TRBJ1-2, with D tentatively TRBD1 (6 bases). Trimming took 4 bases from V and 8 from J, leaving 14 bases between them. Germline values: CDR1 MNHEY, CDR2 SVGAGI. This CDR3 comprises 13 residues. This chain's CDR3 is CASSFSRGWGYTF. The CDR3 DNA reads TGTGCCAGCAGTTTCTCAAGGGGGTGGGGCTACACCTTC.

The rearrangement links TRBV18 to TRBJ1-2; weak D call: TRBD1 (6 bases). In germline, CDR1 is KGHSH, CDR2 LQKENI. The V and J ends lost 3 bases and 4 bases respectively, with 18 bases between them. The CDR3 runs 16 residues. CDR3: CASSPSTVTGSYGYTF. Here the CDR3 DNA reads TGTGCCAGCTCACCCTCAACAGTAACAGGGTCCTATGGCTACACCTTC.

The chain links TRBV6-5 to TRBJ2-3; TRBD1 agrees at 7 bases. There are 14 residues in the CDR3. Germline V lookup: CDR1 MNHEY, CDR2 SVGAGI. The ends lost 5 bases at V and 3 bases at J; junction bases unmatched: 5. The CDR3 is CASSRQGRTDTQYF. The CDR3 region has the DNA TGTGCCAGCAGTCGACAGGGCAGGACAGATACGCAGTATTTT.

The table lists this clone with a few counts. V gene TRBV6-2 or TRBV6-3 combines with J gene TRBJ2-5; D may be TRBD2 (6 bases). CDR1 and CDR2 from the germline V gene are MNHEY and SVGEGT. V dropped 5 bases and J dropped 5 bases, with 12 bases sitting between them. The CDR3 runs to 13 residues. The CDR3 spells CASSVLRGETQYF. CDR3 nucleotides: TGTGCCAGCAGTGTCCTCCGGGGGGAGACCCAGTACTTC.

J is TRBJ2-2 and V is TRBV5-5; D is unresolved. The CDR3 totals 15 residues. Germline CDR1 reads SGHKS; CDR2 reads YYEKEE (reference sequence). V was trimmed by 4 bases and J by 0 bases, leaving 10 bases between them. CDR3 sequence (DNA): TGTGCCAGCAGCCCGAACAGCGCGAACACCGGGGAGCTGTTTTTT. Residues: CASSPNSANTGELFF.

This clone showed up just once. The DNA is left out, because the CDR3 cannot be placed on it with certainty; the CDR3 is given as TCRdb lists it. This chain links TRBV21-1 with TRBJ2-7; the listed D gene, TRBD1, was not tested against the DNA. TRBV21-1 counts as a pseudogene. The CDR3 totals 15 residues, both ends included. The CDR3 loop reads CASSKLVGTGSEQYF.

The V and J genes are TRBV7-2 and TRBJ2-1, with TRBD2 matching over 10 bases. Germline CDR1 is SGHTA and CDR2 is FQGNSA. This CDR3 is 14 amino acids long. V dropped 6 bases and J dropped 9; count of bases not matched to a gene: 8. DNA of the CDR3: TGTGCCAGCAGGTCCAGCGGGGGGGCCTCTGAGCAGTTCTTC. Residues: CASRSSGGASEQFF.

The V call is TRBV3-1 (or the pseudogene TRBV3-2), the J call TRBJ2-5; D is undetermined. The CDR3 runs 15 residues. In germline, CDR1 is LGHDT, CDR2 YNNKEL (reference sequence). Trimming left V 0 bases short and J 4 bases short, with 12 bases between. CDR3 DNA: TGTGCCAGCAGCCAAGAAGTTGCTTTGCGAGAGACCCAGTACTTC. Amino acid sequence: CASSQEVALRETQYF.

The chain is built from TRBV20-1 and TRBJ2-1; 7 bases match TRBD1. The ends lost 5 bases at V and 9 bases at J; junction bases unmatched: 4. This CDR3 comprises 11 residues. Germline lookup yields CDR1 DFQATT and CDR2 SNEGSKA (reference sequence). In DNA form, the CDR3 reads TGCAGTGCTGAACCAGGGGGTGAGCAGTTCTTC. This encodes CSAEPGGEQFF.

V gene TRBV7-2 combines with J gene TRBJ2-3; D gene ambiguous. Trimming shortened V by 0 bases and J by 3 bases, and 7 bases separated the two germline ends. Germline CDR1 SGHTA, CDR2 FQGNSA. The CDR3 totals 14 residues. The CDR3 DNA reads TGTGCCAGCAGCTTAGCGTGGCAAACAGATACGCAGTATTTT. The encoded protein is CASSLAWQTDTQYF.

Only one count was recorded for this clone. This rearrangement joins TRBV14 to TRBJ1-1, with unresolved D. Trimming shortened V by 4 bases and J by 4 bases, and 16 bases separated the two germline ends. Germline CDR1 reads SGHDN; CDR2 reads FVKESK. The CDR3 has 15 amino acids. The CDR3 loop is CASSRGGPGSTEAFF. CDR3 nucleotide sequence: TGTGCCAGCAGCCGAGGAGGTCCGGGGAGCACTGAAGCTTTCTTT.

The DNA of the CDR3 is TGTGCCAGTAGCATTCTAGACAGGGGGCCTGGGGCCAACGTCCTGACTTTC. Translation: CASSILDRGPGANVLTF. This chain connects TRBV19 to TRBJ2-6; the match to TRBD1 covers 10 bases. The CDR3 totals 17 residues. The germline gives CDR1 LNHDA, CDR2 SQIVND (reference sequence). The ends lost 6 bases at V and 2 bases at J; junction bases unmatched: 7.

The chain joins TRBV19 to TRBJ2-7; no firm D call. The CDR3 runs 12 residues. Germline CDR1 LNHDA, CDR2 SQIVND (reference sequence). The V end lost 5 bases, the J end lost 7 bases, and 12 bases lay between the germline ends. The CDR3 DNA reads as TGTGCCAGTAGTCTCTCGGCCGGGGAGCAGTACTTC. This sequence encodes CASSLSAGEQYF.

V usage is TRBV7-6 and J usage is TRBJ2-7; maybe TRBD2 (5 bases). This CDR3 spans 15 amino acids. From germline, CDR1 is SGHVS and CDR2 FNYEAQ. V lost 2 bases and J lost 6, with 17 bases in between. The CDR3 sequence: CASSLNAGLLTEQYF. CDR3 nucleotides: TGTGCCAGCAGCTTAAATGCGGGCCTCCTAACCGAGCAGTACTTC. Supplemented by reference TRBV7-6 and TRBJ2-7, the full variable domain reads GAGVSQSPRYKVTKRGQDVALRCDPISGHVSLYWYRQALGQGPEFLTYFNYEAQQDKSGLPNDRFSAERPEGSISTLTIQRTEQRDSAMYRCASSLNAGLLTEQYFGPGTRLTVT.

This clone has only a few counts. V gene TRBV14 combines with J gene TRBJ1-6; TRBD1 matches 7 bases. The CDR3 extends over 14 amino acids. V shed 2 bases and J 9 bases; nucleotides not matched to a gene: 4. Germline V CDR1 and CDR2: SGHDN, FVKESK. The CDR3 loop is CASSQQGGRSPLHF. As DNA, the CDR3 is TGTGCCAGCAGCCAACAAGGGGGCCGTTCACCCCTCCACTTT.

The gene calls are TRBV2 and TRBJ1-2; possibly TRBD1 for D (5 bases). The germline CDR1 and CDR2 sequences are SNHLY and FYNNEI. Trimming shortened V by 11 bases and J by 3 bases, and 19 bases separated the two germline ends. This CDR3 comprises 14 residues. In DNA form, the CDR3 reads TGTGCCTCTAAGGACCCCGGGGGGTACTATGGCTACACCTTC. Amino acids: CASKDPGGYYGYTF. Drawing the rest from reference TRBV2 and TRBJ1-2, the complete variable domain is EPEVTQTPSHQVTQMGQEVILRCVPISNHLYFYWYRQILGQKVEFLVSFYNNEISEKSEIFDDQFSVERPDGSNFTLKIRSTKLEDSAMYFCASKDPGGYYGYTFGSGTRLTVV.

This clone was picked up one time. The CDR3 sequence is CASSIGDRDFGELFF. CDR3 bases: TGCGCCAGCAGCATAGGGGACAGGGACTTCGGGGAGCTGTTTTTT. This sequence joins TRBV5-1 and TRBJ2-2; 9 bases are a match to TRBD1. V lost 4 bases and J lost 7; bases outside the gene matches: 8. The CDR3 is made up of 15 amino acids. CDR1 SGHRS and CDR2 YFSETQ come from the germline V gene.

The genes are TRBV10-1 and TRBJ2-1; 8 nucleotides line up with TRBD1. This CDR3 has 14 amino acids. The germline V gene has CDR1 WNHNN and CDR2 SYGVQD (reference sequence). The ends lost 3 bases at V and 4 bases at J; junction bases unmatched: 2. Here the CDR3 reads CASSEGTGYNEQFF. The CDR3 DNA follows: TGCGCCAGCAGTGAAGGGACAGGTTACAATGAGCAGTTCTTC.